The clone carrying this T cell receptor beta chain was detected ten times or more. The antigen is unknown. The sample originates from a study of CD8 T cells in ankylosing spondylitis. Study findings and constraints: CD8+ cells made up the disease-linked clones, which were relatively rare in peripheral blood.

The TCR beta libraries were generated through quantitative 5'-RACE incorporating molecular barcodes. TCRdb itself ran the 5' RACE reads through MiXCR, one entry per CDR3 protein. In the table there are about 35,000 distinct CDR3 sequences, about 9.4% of which are singletons. This receptor was identified in a male donor with ankylosing spondylitis or in good health (not recorded which). Sequencing input: blood, either unsorted or a sorted T cell fraction (not recorded which).

The CDR3 DNA is TGTGCCAGCAGTTTACGCCGAAGTAGCACAGATACGCAGTATTTT. It translates to CASSLRRSSTDTQYF. The chain carries TRBV12-3 or TRBV12-4 and TRBJ2-3; D gene ambiguous. CDR3 length: 15 amino acids. Trimming stripped 2 bases from V and 0 bases from J, with 9 bases between.